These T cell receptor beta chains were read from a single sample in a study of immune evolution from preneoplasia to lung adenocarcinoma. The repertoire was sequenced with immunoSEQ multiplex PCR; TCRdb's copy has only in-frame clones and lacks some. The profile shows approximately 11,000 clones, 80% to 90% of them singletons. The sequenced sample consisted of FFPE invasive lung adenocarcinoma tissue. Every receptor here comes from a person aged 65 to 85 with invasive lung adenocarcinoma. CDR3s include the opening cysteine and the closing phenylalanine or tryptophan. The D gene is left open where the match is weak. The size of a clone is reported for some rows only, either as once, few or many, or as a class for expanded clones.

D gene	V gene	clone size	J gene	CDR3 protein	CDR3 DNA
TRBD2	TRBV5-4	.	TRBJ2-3	CASSIAGRTDTQYF	TGTGCCAGCAGCATAGCGGGGCGCACAGATACGCAGTATTTT
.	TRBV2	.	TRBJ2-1	CASSEGELYEQFF	TGTGCCAGCAGTGAAGGGGAGCTCTATGAGCAGTTCTTC
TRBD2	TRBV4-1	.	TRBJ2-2	CASSPTSGNTGELFF	TGCGCCAGCAGCCCGACTAGCGGGAACACCGGGGAGCTGTTTTTT
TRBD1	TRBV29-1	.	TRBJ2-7	CSVDLGQGESKGQYF	TGCAGCGTTGACCTCGGACAGGGAGAATCCAAGGGGCAGTACTTC
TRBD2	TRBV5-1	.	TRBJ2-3	CASSPTAGGAFADTQYF	TGCGCCAGCAGCCCGACGGCCGGGGGGGCCTTCGCAGATACGCAGTATTTT
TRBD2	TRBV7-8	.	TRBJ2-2	CASSQRDQNTGELFF	TGTGCCAGCAGCCAGCGGGACCAGAACACCGGGGAGCTGTTTTTT
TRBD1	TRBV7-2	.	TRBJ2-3	CASSIPGGWTDTQYF	TGTGCCAGCAGCATCCCAGGGGGCTGGACAGATACGCAGTATTTT
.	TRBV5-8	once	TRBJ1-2	CASSDTVVSLGYGYTF	TGTGCCAGCAGCGATACCGTCGTCTCTTTGGGCTATGGCTACACCTTC
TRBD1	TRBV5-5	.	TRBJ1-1	CASSSRDRGTEAFF	TGTGCCAGCAGCTCCCGGGACAGGGGCACTGAAGCTTTCTTT
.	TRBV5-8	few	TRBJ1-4	CASSLVAAGGEKLFF	TGTGCCAGCAGCTTGGTGGCAGCCGGGGGTGAAAAACTGTTTTTT
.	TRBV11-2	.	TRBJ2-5	CASSPGPRTQYF	TGTGCCAGCAGCCCGGGACCGCGTACCCAGTACTTC
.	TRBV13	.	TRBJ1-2	CASSLSPGRMDYGYTF	TGTGCCAGCAGCTTGTCCCCAGGGCGGATGGACTATGGCTACACCTTC